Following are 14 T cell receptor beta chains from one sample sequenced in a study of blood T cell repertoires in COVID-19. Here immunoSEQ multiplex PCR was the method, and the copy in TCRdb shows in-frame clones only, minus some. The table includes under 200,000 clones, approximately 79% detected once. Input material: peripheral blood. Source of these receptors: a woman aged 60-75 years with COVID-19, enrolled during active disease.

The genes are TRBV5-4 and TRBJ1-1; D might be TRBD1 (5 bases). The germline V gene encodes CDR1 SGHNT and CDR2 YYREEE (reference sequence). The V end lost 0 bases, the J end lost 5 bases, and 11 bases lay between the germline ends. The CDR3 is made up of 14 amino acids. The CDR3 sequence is CASSLGGGRTEAFF. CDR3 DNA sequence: TGTGCCAGCAGCTTGGGTGGGGGGAGGACTGAAGCTTTCTTT.

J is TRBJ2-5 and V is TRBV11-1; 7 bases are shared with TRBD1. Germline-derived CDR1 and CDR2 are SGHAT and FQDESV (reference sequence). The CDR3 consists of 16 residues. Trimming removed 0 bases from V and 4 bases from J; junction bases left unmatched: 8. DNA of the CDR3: TGTGCCAGCAGCTTAGCCGGGACAGCGATTGGAGAGACCCAGTACTTC. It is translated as CASSLAGTAIGETQYF. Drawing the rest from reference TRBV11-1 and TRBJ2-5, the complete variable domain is EAEVAQSPRYKITEKSQAVAFWCDPISGHATLYWYRQILGQGPELLVQFQDESVVDDSQLPKDRFSAERLKGVDSTLKIQPAELGDSAMYLCASSLAGTAIGETQYFGPGTRLLVL.

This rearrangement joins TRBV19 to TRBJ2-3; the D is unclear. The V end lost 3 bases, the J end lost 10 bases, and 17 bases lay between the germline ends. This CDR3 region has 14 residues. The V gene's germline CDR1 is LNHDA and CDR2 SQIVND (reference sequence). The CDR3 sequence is CASSMEPTSWAQYF. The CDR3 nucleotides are TGTGCCAGTAGTATGGAGCCGACGTCTTGGGCGCAGTATTTT. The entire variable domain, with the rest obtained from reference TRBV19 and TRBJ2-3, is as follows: DGGITQSPKYLFRKEGQNVTLSCEQNLNHDAMYWYRQDPGQGLRLIYYSQIVNDFQKGDIAEGYSVSREKKESFPLTVTSAQKNPTAFYLCASSMEPTSWAQYFGPGTRLTVL.

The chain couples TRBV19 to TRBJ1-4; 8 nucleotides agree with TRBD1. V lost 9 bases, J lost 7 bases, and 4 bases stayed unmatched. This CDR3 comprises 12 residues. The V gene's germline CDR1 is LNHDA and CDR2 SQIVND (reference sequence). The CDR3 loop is CASNRGVEKLFF. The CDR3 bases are TGTGCCAGCAACAGGGGGGTTGAAAAACTGTTTTTT.

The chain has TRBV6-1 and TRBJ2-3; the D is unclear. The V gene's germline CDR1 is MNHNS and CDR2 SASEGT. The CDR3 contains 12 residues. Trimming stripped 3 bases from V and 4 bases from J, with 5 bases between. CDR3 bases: TGTGCCAGCAGTGACCTTTCAGATACGCAGTATTTT. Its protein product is CASSDLSDTQYF.

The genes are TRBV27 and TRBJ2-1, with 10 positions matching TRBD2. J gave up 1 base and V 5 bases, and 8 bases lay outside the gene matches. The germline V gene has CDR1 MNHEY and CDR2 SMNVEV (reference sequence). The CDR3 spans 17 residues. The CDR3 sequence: CASSPSRLAGSYNEQFF. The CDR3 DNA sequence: TGTGCCAGCAGTCCTTCAAGACTAGCGGGTTCCTACAATGAGCAGTTCTTC.

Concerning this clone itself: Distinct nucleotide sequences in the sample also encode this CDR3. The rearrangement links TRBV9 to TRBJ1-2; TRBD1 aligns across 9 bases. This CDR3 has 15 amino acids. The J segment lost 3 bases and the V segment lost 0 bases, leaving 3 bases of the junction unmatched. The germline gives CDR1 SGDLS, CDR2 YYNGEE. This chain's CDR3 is CASSVEGQGHYGYTF. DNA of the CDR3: TGTGCCAGCAGCGTAGAGGGACAGGGACACTATGGCTACACCTTC.

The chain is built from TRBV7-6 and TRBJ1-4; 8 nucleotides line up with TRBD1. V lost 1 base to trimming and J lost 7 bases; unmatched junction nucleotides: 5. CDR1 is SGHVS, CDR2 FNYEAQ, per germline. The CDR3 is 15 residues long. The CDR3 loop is CASSLGGTGVEKLFF. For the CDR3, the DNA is TGTGCCAGCAGCTTAGGGGGGACAGGTGTTGAAAAACTGTTTTTT.

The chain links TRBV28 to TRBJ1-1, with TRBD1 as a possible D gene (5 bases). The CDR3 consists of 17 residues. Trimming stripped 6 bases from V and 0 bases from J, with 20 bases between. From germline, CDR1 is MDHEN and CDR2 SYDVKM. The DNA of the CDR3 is TGTGCCAGCAGCTCTGTACTGGGGCCGAAGATGAACACTGAAGCTTTCTTT. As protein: CASSSVLGPKMNTEAFF.

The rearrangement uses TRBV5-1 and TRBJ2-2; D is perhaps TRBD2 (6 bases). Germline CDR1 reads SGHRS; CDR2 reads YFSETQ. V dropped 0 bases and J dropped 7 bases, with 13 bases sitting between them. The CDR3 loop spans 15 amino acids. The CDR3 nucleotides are TGCGCCAGCAGCTTGGCGGGAGATCTGGTCGGGGAGCTGTTTTTT. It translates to CASSLAGDLVGELFF.

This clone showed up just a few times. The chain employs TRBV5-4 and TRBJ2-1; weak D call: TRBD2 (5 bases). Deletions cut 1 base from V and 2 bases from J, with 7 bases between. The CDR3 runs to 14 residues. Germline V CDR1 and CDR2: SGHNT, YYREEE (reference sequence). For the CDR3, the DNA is TGTGCCAGCAGCTTGAGCGGCACCTACAATGAGCAGTTCTTC. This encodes CASSLSGTYNEQFF.

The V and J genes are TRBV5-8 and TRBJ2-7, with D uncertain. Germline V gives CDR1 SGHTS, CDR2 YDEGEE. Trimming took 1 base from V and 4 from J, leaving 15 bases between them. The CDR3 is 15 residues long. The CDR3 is CASSLSGPGWYEQYF. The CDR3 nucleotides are TGTGCCAGCAGCTTGTCTGGCCCAGGATGGTACGAGCAGTACTTC.

The CDR3 region has the DNA TGTGCCAGCAGCCGAGCCAACAGGGTGACTGAAGCTTTCTTT. This encodes CASSRANRVTEAFF. This rearrangement joins TRBV9 to TRBJ1-1; D may be TRBD1 (6 bases). This CDR3 has 14 amino acids. Germline V gives CDR1 SGDLS, CDR2 YYNGEE. Trimming removed 4 bases from V and 5 bases from J, with 15 bases in between.

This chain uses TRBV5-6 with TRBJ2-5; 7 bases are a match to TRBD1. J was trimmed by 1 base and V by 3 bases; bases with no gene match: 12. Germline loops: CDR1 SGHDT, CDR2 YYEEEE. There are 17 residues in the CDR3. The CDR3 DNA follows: TGTGCCAGCAGCTCGACCACCGCACAGGGGCTCCAAGAGACCCAGTACTTC. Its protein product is CASSSTTAQGLQETQYF. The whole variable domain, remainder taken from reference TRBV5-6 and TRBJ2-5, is DAGVTQSPTHLIKTRGQQVTLRCSPKSGHDTVSWYQQALGQGPQFIFQYYEEEERQRGNFPDRFSGHQFPNYSSELNVNALLLGDSALYLCASSSTTAQGLQETQYFGPGTRLLVL.